These 16 T cell receptor beta chains share one sample of origin, sequenced in a study of patients and donors after allogeneic stem cell transplantation. One entry per CDR3 protein, called by TCRdb with MiXCR from the RT-PCR reads. The repertoire has 920,000 or so distinct CDR3 sequences, more than 15% of them found once; the top ten carry around 6%. Sequencing was carried out using blood, either unsorted or a sorted T cell fraction (not recorded which). The receptors derive from a human donor who was either an allogeneic HSCT recipient or a stem cell or donor lymphocyte infusion donor (not recorded which). It is not recorded whose cells these are; they may come from a transplant donor.

A few counts support this clonotype. The V call is TRBV12-3 or TRBV12-4, the J call TRBJ1-1, with D uncertain. Trimming pared 2 bases from V and 2 bases from J, leaving 9 bases between. This CDR3 region has 14 residues. The CDR3 sequence: CASSLLVSNTEAFF. The DNA of the CDR3 is TGTGCCAGCAGTTTACTGGTGTCCAACACTGAAGCTTTCTTT.

The chain joins TRBV30 to TRBJ1-5, with D possibly matching TRBD1 (6 bases). Between the trimmed V and J ends, which lost 2 bases and 4 bases, there was a span of 9 bases. CDR1 and CDR2 (germline): GTSNPN, SVGIG (reference sequence). The CDR3 contains 13 residues. CDR3 residues: CAWSTGLNQPQHF. CDR3 nucleotide sequence: TGTGCCTGGAGTACAGGGCTTAATCAGCCCCAGCATTTT.

In its sample, this clonotype was seen many times. As DNA, the CDR3 is TGCAGCGTTGAAGGCCCAAGCTCCTACGAGCAGTACTTC. It encodes CSVEGPSSYEQYF. The V gene is TRBV29-1, the J gene TRBJ2-7; D unclear. With 1 base removed from V and 0 bases from J, the gap between germline ends came to 7 bases. The CDR3 runs 13 residues. Germline CDR1 and CDR2: SQVTM and ANQGSEA.

At least ten counts were recorded for this clonotype. The CDR3 DNA reads as TGTGCCAGCAGTTACGTGGCTAACTATGGCTACACCTTC. It yields the protein CASSYVANYGYTF. The V and J genes are TRBV6-5 and TRBJ1-2; D remains ambiguous. The CDR3 consists of 13 residues. The ends were cut back, 2 bases at V and 0 bases at J, with 4 bases in the middle. Germline V gene lookup returns CDR1 MNHEY and CDR2 SVGAGI.

This clonotype occurred a few times. The rearrangement links TRBV29-1 to TRBJ2-1; D is possibly TRBD1 or TRBD2 (6 bases each). CDR3 length: 11 residues. V lost 6 bases to trimming and J lost 7 bases, with 10 bases between them. The germline V gene encodes CDR1 SQVTM and CDR2 ANQGSEA. As DNA, the CDR3 is TGCAGCGTCCTAGGGGGGAATGAGCAGTTCTTC. Its translation: CSVLGGNEQFF.

The J gene is TRBJ2-3, the V gene TRBV6-2 or TRBV6-3; a possible D gene is TRBD2 (5 bases). V gave up 5 bases and J gave up 6 bases, with 15 bases separating them. From germline, CDR1 is MNHEY and CDR2 SVGEGT. There are 14 residues in the CDR3. The CDR3 nucleotides are TGTGCCAGCAGTCTACAGCGGAGGCGGGATACGCAGTATTTT. Amino acid sequence: CASSLQRRRDTQYF.

This clonotype has more than one count but fewer than ten. This chain uses TRBV5-1 with TRBJ2-1; the D gene is possibly TRBD2 (6 bases). The CDR3 extends over 15 amino acids. Germline V gene lookup returns CDR1 SGHRS and CDR2 YFSETQ. The germline V and J ends were trimmed by 2 bases and 5 bases, with 14 bases remaining between them. DNA for the CDR3: TGCGCCAGCAGCTTCGGCGGGAAGGTTAACAATGAGCAGTTCTTC. It translates to CASSFGGKVNNEQFF.

This clonotype was observed a handful of times. The chain uses TRBV7-8 and TRBJ1-6; the D gene is possibly TRBD1 (5 bases). The CDR3 runs 16 residues. CDR1 and CDR2 (germline): SGHVS, FQNEAQ. The V gene lost 1 base and the J gene lost 9 bases, with 16 bases spanning the gap. In DNA form, the CDR3 reads TGTGCCAGCAGCTTAGTTAGGGAGGGGCGAGGTTCACCCCTCCACTTT. Amino acids: CASSLVREGRGSPLHF.

This clonotype appeared a few times. The rearrangement links TRBV24-1 to TRBJ2-1, with D maybe TRBD2 (6 bases). The germline V gene has CDR1 KGHDR and CDR2 SFDVKD. The CDR3 is 16 residues long. Trimming took 9 bases from V and 0 from J, leaving 17 bases between them. The CDR3 nucleotides are TGTGCCACCGGTAGCGGACCACGGAGCTCCTACAATGAGCAGTTCTTC. Translating it yields CATGSGPRSSYNEQFF.

On this clonotype: One junction end disagrees with the germline gene, perhaps due to a read error. This rearrangement joins TRBV6-1 to TRBJ2-1; D assignment may be TRBD1 or TRBD2 (5 bases each). CDR1 MNHNS and CDR2 SASEGT come from the germline V gene. This CDR3 has 14 residues. CDR3 sequence: CASSAPGTAVSVVF. In DNA form, the CDR3 reads TGTGCCAGCAGTGCCCCCGGGACCGCCGTCTCAGTGGTCTTC.

The table lists this clonotype with a few counts. The V call is TRBV27, the J call TRBJ2-2; D remains ambiguous. Germline CDR1 and CDR2: MNHEY and SMNVEV (reference sequence). CDR3 length equals 13 residues. Trimming left V 6 bases short and J 5 bases short, with 10 bases between. CDR3 residues: CASSLTLTGELFF. DNA of the CDR3: TGTGCCAGCAGCCTGACATTGACCGGGGAGCTGTTTTTT.

There are a few counts of this clonotype. The chain couples TRBV11-2 to TRBJ2-1; TRBD2 matches at 13 bases. Germline-derived CDR1 and CDR2 are SGHAT and FQNNGV. V dropped 5 bases and J dropped 8; count of bases not matched to a gene: 15. The CDR3 loop spans 18 amino acids. This chain's CDR3 is CASSPGLAGVKYGDEQFF. The CDR3 DNA is TGTGCCAGCAGCCCCGGACTAGCGGGAGTTAAATATGGCGATGAGCAGTTCTTC.

This clonotype showed up many times. This rearrangement joins TRBV12-3 or TRBV12-4 to TRBJ1-5; maybe TRBD1 (6 bases). Deletions cut 4 bases from V and 0 bases from J, with 16 bases between. This CDR3 has 17 residues. The CDR3 here is CASSSRPTGNSNQPQHF. The CDR3, as DNA: TGTGCCAGCAGTTCGCGTCCTACAGGGAATAGCAATCAGCCCCAGCATTTT.

This clonotype was detected only once. The chain joins TRBV5-1 to TRBJ2-5, with D perhaps matching TRBD1 (5 bases). CDR3 size: 15 residues. Germline loops: CDR1 SGHRS, CDR2 YFSETQ. Trimming shortened V by 0 bases and J by 4 bases, and 13 bases separated the two germline ends. CDR3 sequence (DNA): TGCGCCAGCAGCTTGGGTGACAGCTGGGGAGAGACCCAGTACTTC. Residues: CASSLGDSWGETQYF.

This rearrangement joins TRBV6-2 or TRBV6-3 to TRBJ2-1; 8 positions agree with TRBD2. The germline gives CDR1 MNHEY, CDR2 SVGEGT. With 8 bases clipped from V and 4 bases from J, the junction kept 13 bases outside the gene matches. The CDR3 consists of 16 residues. The CDR3 spells CASSRLAVAGYNEQFF. For the CDR3, the DNA is TGTGCCAGCTCCCGGCTAGCGGTAGCGGGGTACAATGAGCAGTTCTTC.

A few counts support this clonotype. The chain uses TRBV20-1 and TRBJ2-1, with D hard to call. Germline loops: CDR1 DFQATT, CDR2 SNEGSKA (reference sequence). V was shortened by 6 bases and J by 4 bases, with 13 bases between the two germline ends. The CDR3 extends over 13 amino acids. The CDR3 loop reads CSAATARYNEQFF. The CDR3 DNA follows: TGCAGTGCGGCTACAGCCCGTTACAATGAGCAGTTCTTC.